The clone carrying this TCR beta chain was recorded many times. The data originate from a study of molecular identifiers for immune sequencing clone quantification. V lost 5 bases, J lost 6 bases, and 8 bases stayed unmatched. The CDR3 is 13 amino acids. Germline values: CDR1 DFQATT, CDR2 SNEGSKA (reference sequence). TCRdb called the PCR reads again in MiXCR, with one record for every CDR3 protein. The sample carries 100,000 or so distinct CDR3 sequences, approximately 40% recorded once. The sample was naive CD8+ T cells from blood, with Jurkat cell RNA spiked in. Subset: FACS-sorted CD8+CD4-CCR7+CD45RA+ naive T cells. The TCR sequence derives from a human donor in good health. Some libraries in this study had Jurkat cell RNA spiked in. The chain carries TRBV20-1 and TRBJ2-3; 7 nucleotides line up with TRBD2. The CDR3 is CSAPRTSLDTQYF. The CDR3 DNA reads as TGCAGTGCTCCACGGACTAGTTTGGATACGCAGTATTTT.